Shown below are 32 T cell receptor beta chains from a single sample sequenced in a study of memory CD4+ T cells and cytomegalovirus serostatus. The sort gate was single viable CD3+CD4+CD8-CD45RO+ cells for memory CD4+ T cells. Profiling relied on immunoSEQ multiplex PCR, and the TCRdb table lists in-frame clones only, not all of them. The table records 25,000 to 35,000 clones, under 85% of them present only once. Sequenced material: memory CD4+ T cells from blood. The receptors derive from an adult in good health and CMV-seronegative.

The gene calls are TRBV18 and TRBJ1-4; 9 positions agree with TRBD1. V shed 2 bases and J 7 bases; nucleotides not matched to a gene: 11. The CDR3 sequence is 17 residues long. CDR1 and CDR2 from the germline V gene are KGHSH and LQKENI. The CDR3 here is CASSPTGGLSGGEKLFF. In DNA form, the CDR3 reads TGTGCCAGCTCACCAACAGGGGGCCTCAGCGGCGGTGAAAAACTGTTTTTT. Variable domain in full (rest from reference TRBV18 and TRBJ1-4): NAGVMQNPRHLVRRRGQEARLRCSPMKGHSHVYWYRQLPEEGLKFMVYLQKENIIDESGMPKERFSAEFPKEGPSILRIQQVVRGDSAAYFCASSPTGGLSGGEKLFFGSGTQLSVL.

The chain carries TRBV10-2 and TRBJ1-5, with 10 bases fitting TRBD1. J was trimmed by 7 bases and V by 6 bases; bases with no gene match: 3. Germline CDR1 is WSHSY and CDR2 is SAAADI. The CDR3 loop spans 13 amino acids. CDR3 loop: CASSRTGGQPQHF. The CDR3 DNA follows: TGCGCCAGCAGCCGGACAGGGGGACAGCCCCAGCATTTT.

V and J are TRBV11-2 and TRBJ1-4; TRBD1 matches at 11 bases. The CDR3 contains 14 residues. Germline V gene data show CDR1 as SGHAT and CDR2 as FQNNGV. Trimming took 5 bases from V and 7 from J; bases not matched to a gene: 3. The DNA for the CDR3 is TGTGCCAGCAGCCCCGGGACAGGGGGTGAAAAACTGTTTTTT. Translation gives CASSPGTGGEKLFF.

The chain uses TRBV7-2 and TRBJ2-7; D is possibly TRBD1 or TRBD2 (6 bases each). The CDR3 has 18 residues. Trimming shortened V by 4 bases and J by 0 bases, and 22 bases separated the two germline ends. Germline lookup yields CDR1 SGHTA and CDR2 FQGNSA. The CDR3 reads CASSSPGPGASYSYEQYF. The CDR3 DNA reads as TGTGCCAGCAGCTCCCCTGGTCCGGGGGCCTCCTACTCCTACGAGCAGTACTTC.

This clone was detected a few times. The V gene is TRBV4-2, the J gene TRBJ2-5; no clear D. Trimming took off 0 bases at V and 4 bases at J, with 9 bases between the two ends. The CDR3 extends over 14 amino acids. Germline V gene data show CDR1 as LGHNA and CDR2 as YNFKEQ. CDR3 sequence reads: CASSQDLIGETQYF. DNA for the CDR3: TGTGCCAGCAGCCAAGATTTGATAGGAGAGACCCAGTACTTC.

J is TRBJ2-1 and V is TRBV18, with 12 bases lining up with TRBD2. The CDR3 loop spans 15 amino acids. V was clipped by 3 bases and J by 8 bases; unmatched bases: 5. Looked up from germline, CDR1 is KGHSH and CDR2 is LQKENI. CDR3 sequence (DNA): TGTGCCAGCTCACCCCTAGCGGGGGGGCCCTATGAGCAGTTCTTC. Translated: CASSPLAGGPYEQFF.

A few counts support this clone. The rearrangement links TRBV19 to TRBJ1-5; 7 bases are shared with TRBD1. Germline CDR1 is LNHDA and CDR2 is SQIVND (reference sequence). V gave up 5 bases and J gave up 11 bases; unmatched junction bases: 6. The CDR3 runs to 12 residues. CDR3 in DNA: TGTGCCAGTAGTGCACAGGGGAGGTCCCAGCATTTT. Its translation is CASSAQGRSQHF.

The chain joins TRBV6-5 to TRBJ2-1; TRBD1 is a possible D gene (6 bases). The germline V gene encodes CDR1 MNHEY and CDR2 SVGAGI. Deletions cut 2 bases from V and 7 bases from J, with 15 bases between. The CDR3 runs 15 residues. The CDR3 loop is CASSYGAGAWNEQFF. The CDR3 DNA follows: TGTGCCAGCAGTTACGGGGCAGGGGCTTGGAATGAGCAGTTCTTC.

V is TRBV29-1 and J is TRBJ2-2; the D is unclear. This CDR3 has 14 residues. V shed 5 bases and J shed 1 base, with 11 bases lying between them. Germline values: CDR1 SQVTM, CDR2 ANQGSEA. The CDR3 reads CSVHTVLNTGELFF. The DNA of the CDR3 is TGCAGCGTTCACACCGTGTTGAACACCGGGGAGCTGTTTTTT.

This clone occurred once. CDR3 amino acids: CASRLAGGNTGELFF. In DNA, the CDR3 is TGTGCCAGCAGACTAGCGGGGGGGAACACCGGGGAGCTGTTTTTT. The chain combines TRBV28 with TRBJ2-2; 12 bases are shared with TRBD2. V trimming: 6 bases; J trimming: 1 base; junction bases outside the gene matches: 0. The CDR3 runs to 15 residues. CDR1 is MDHEN and CDR2 is SYDVKM in the germline V gene.

This clone was recorded a few times. The chain carries TRBV5-1 and TRBJ2-3; 7 nucleotides line up with TRBD1. Germline-derived CDR1 and CDR2 are SGHRS and YFSETQ. The CDR3 is made up of 14 amino acids. Trimming at V came to 4 bases and at J to 5 bases, leaving 7 bases not matched to a gene. CDR3 coding DNA: TGCGCCAGCAGCGGAACGGGACAGCGAGATACGCAGTATTTT. Translated: CASSGTGQRDTQYF.

In regard to this clone: Because the CDR3's place on the DNA is in doubt, the DNA is left out and the CDR3 is given as listed by TCRdb. This chain uses TRBV2 with TRBJ2-2; no DNA check was done on the table's D call, TRBD1. Germline CDR1 and CDR2: SNHLY and FYNNEI. The CDR3 region is 15 residues in length, termini included. The CDR3 spells CASILDRSRTGELFF.

The rearrangement links TRBV12-5 to TRBJ1-2; 7 nucleotides align to TRBD1. V shed 8 bases and J 5 bases; nucleotides not matched to a gene: 17. Germline V gene sequence: CDR1 LGHNT, CDR2 FRNRAP. CDR3 length equals 16 residues. This CDR3 is CASSSMTGLRPYGYTF. CDR3 sequence (DNA): TGTGCTAGTAGTTCGATGACAGGGTTACGCCCTTATGGCTACACCTTC.

This clone was counted a few times. The gene calls are TRBV19 and TRBJ1-2; 8 bases line up with TRBD1. CDR3 size: 16 residues. J gave up 5 bases and V 5 bases, and 13 bases lay outside the gene matches. The germline gives CDR1 LNHDA, CDR2 SQIVND (reference sequence). In DNA, the CDR3 is TGTGCCAGTAGTTCCGCCGGGACAGGTCCCCCGTATGGCTACACCTTC. Translated: CASSSAGTGPPYGYTF.

This clone came up a few times. The J gene is TRBJ2-7, the V gene TRBV4-1; TRBD2 matches at 12 bases. Germline values: CDR1 MGHRA, CDR2 YSYEKL. V lost 4 bases and J lost 0; bases outside the gene matches: 7. This CDR3 region has 17 residues. CDR3 DNA: TGCGCCAGCAGCCTGAGGACTAGCGGGGAGAGCTCCTACGAGCAGTACTTC. This gives the protein CASSLRTSGESSYEQYF.

This clone occurred a few times. The J gene is TRBJ1-5, the V gene TRBV4-1; TRBD1 might be the D (6 bases). CDR1 MGHRA and CDR2 YSYEKL come from the germline V gene. The V end was cut by 0 bases, the J end by 5 bases, with 14 bases between. The CDR3 has 16 amino acids. As DNA, the CDR3 is TGCGCCAGCAGCCAAGATCTAACAGGGCGCGATCAGCCCCAGCATTTT. This codes for CASSQDLTGRDQPQHF.

This sequence joins TRBV2 and TRBJ2-1; 11 bases fit TRBD2. V shed 8 bases, J shed 4 bases, and the junction held 4 bases outside the gene matches. In germline, CDR1 is SNHLY, CDR2 FYNNEI. This CDR3 is 14 amino acids long. The DNA of the CDR3 is TGTGCCAGCGTTACTAGCGGGGGTTACAATGAGCAGTTCTTC. It translates to CASVTSGGYNEQFF.

This sequence joins TRBV5-4 and TRBJ1-4; D ambiguous. The germline V gene encodes CDR1 SGHNT and CDR2 YYREEE (reference sequence). The CDR3 has 14 amino acids. V dropped 3 bases and J dropped 0 bases, with 6 bases sitting between them. The DNA of the CDR3 is TGTGCCAGCAGCTCCCTGTCAACTAATGAAAAACTGTTTTTT. Residues: CASSSLSTNEKLFF.

The J gene is TRBJ2-3, the V gene TRBV2, with a tentative D call TRBD1 (6 bases). Germline-derived CDR1 and CDR2 are SNHLY and FYNNEI. There are 13 residues in the CDR3. V gave up 5 bases and J gave up 3 bases, with 9 bases separating them. The CDR3 DNA reads as TGTGCCAGCAGTACAGGACAGACAGATACGCAGTATTTT. Its translation: CASSTGQTDTQYF.

A single count supports this clone. The chain recombines TRBV10-3 with TRBJ1-1, with 9 bases aligning to TRBD1. The CDR3 sequence is 16 residues long. After removal of 6 bases from V and 5 bases from J, the junction contained 13 bases not matched to a gene. Germline V gene data show CDR1 as ENHRY and CDR2 as SYGVKD. The CDR3 DNA sequence: TGTGCCATCAGATCGGGACAGGGCCAGGGCCCGACTGAAGCTTTCTTT. It encodes CAIRSGQGQGPTEAFF.

The genes are TRBV5-4 and TRBJ2-7; D possibly corresponds to TRBD2 (7 bases). V dropped 5 bases and J dropped 2 bases, with 14 bases sitting between them. This CDR3 spans 14 amino acids. CDR1 SGHNT and CDR2 YYREEE come from the germline V gene (reference sequence). CDR3 residues: CASRKGGGTYEQYF. As DNA, the CDR3 is TGTGCCAGCAGGAAGGGGGGGGGAACCTACGAGCAGTACTTC.

The chain joins TRBV7-2 to TRBJ2-3, with 8 bases matching TRBD1. CDR3 length: 14 residues. Germline V CDR1 and CDR2: SGHTA, FQGNSA. Trimming removed 3 bases from V and 1 base from J; junction bases left unmatched: 0. CDR3 region: CASSLGQGTDTQYF. The CDR3 region has the DNA TGTGCCAGCAGCTTGGGACAGGGCACAGATACGCAGTATTTT.

This chain connects TRBV30 to TRBJ2-2; 10 bases line up with TRBD2. CDR3 length: 15 amino acids. Trimming removed 0 bases from V and 6 bases from J; junction bases left unmatched: 4. CDR1 and CDR2 (germline): GTSNPN, SVGIG (reference sequence). The CDR3 region is CAWSVAGGRSGELFF. In DNA form, the CDR3 reads TGTGCCTGGAGTGTAGCGGGGGGGCGTTCCGGGGAGCTGTTTTTT.

This chain links TRBV4-1 with TRBJ1-5; weak D call: TRBD1 (5 bases). The germline CDR1 and CDR2 sequences are MGHRA and YSYEKL. Trimming shortened V by 6 bases and J by 4 bases, and 19 bases separated the two germline ends. The CDR3 totals 16 residues. The CDR3 sequence is CASRQQETSWNQPQHF. The CDR3 coding sequence is TGCGCCAGCAGACAACAGGAAACTAGCTGGAATCAGCCCCAGCATTTT.

This clone was found a few times. The V and J genes are TRBV5-6 and TRBJ1-1; D is unclear. Trimming took off 7 bases at V and 2 bases at J, with 9 bases between the two ends. The CDR3 sequence is 12 residues long. Germline V gene sequence: CDR1 SGHDT, CDR2 YYEEEE. The CDR3 loop reads CASHKPNTEAFF. The CDR3 DNA reads as TGTGCCAGCCACAAGCCTAACACTGAAGCTTTCTTT. Using reference TRBV5-6 and TRBJ1-1 for the parts outside the CDR3, the full variable domain is DAGVTQSPTHLIKTRGQQVTLRCSPKSGHDTVSWYQQALGQGPQFIFQYYEEEERQRGNFPDRFSGHQFPNYSSELNVNALLLGDSALYLCASHKPNTEAFFGQGTRLTVV.

In this sample, this clone turned up a few times. The chain uses TRBV4-1 and TRBJ1-2; D possibly corresponds to TRBD1 (5 bases). Germline V gene data show CDR1 as MGHRA and CDR2 as YSYEKL. There are 15 residues in the CDR3. V lost 0 bases, J lost 4 bases, and 12 bases lay in between. In DNA form, the CDR3 reads TGCGCCAGCAGCCAAGAAAACGGGGGGTCCTATGGCTACACCTTC. It translates to CASSQENGGSYGYTF.

This clone turned up a few times. This chain links TRBV6-5 with TRBJ1-6; 9 bases match TRBD1. The CDR3 runs to 14 residues. The germline V gene encodes CDR1 MNHEY and CDR2 SVGAGI. V was clipped by 4 bases and J by 9 bases; unmatched bases: 4. The CDR3 protein is CASSSGTGSSPLHF. As DNA, the CDR3 is TGTGCCAGCAGTTCCGGGACAGGGAGTTCACCCCTCCACTTT.

This sequence joins TRBV19 and TRBJ1-1, with D maybe TRBD1 (6 bases). V lost 6 bases and J 4 bases, leaving 15 bases between the germline ends. The CDR3 has 14 amino acids. Per the germline V gene, CDR1 is LNHDA and CDR2 is SQIVND (reference sequence). The chain's CDR3 is CASRRGTWGTEAFF. The CDR3 DNA reads as TGTGCCAGTAGGAGGGGGACTTGGGGCACTGAAGCTTTCTTT.

The chain couples TRBV7-2 to TRBJ1-6; 9 nucleotides agree with TRBD1. V lost 1 base to trimming and J lost 7 bases; unmatched junction nucleotides: 11. The CDR3 sequence is 18 residues long. Germline CDR1 and CDR2: SGHTA and FQGNSA. The CDR3 is CASSLVGGTGRGNSPLHF. The CDR3 DNA reads TGTGCCAGCAGCTTAGTAGGGGGGACAGGGAGGGGAAATTCACCCCTCCACTTT.

The chain links TRBV5-1 to TRBJ1-2, with TRBD1 matching over 8 bases. CDR1 SGHRS and CDR2 YFSETQ come from the germline V gene. The length of the CDR3 is 16 residues. V lost 0 bases to trimming and J lost 4 bases; unmatched junction nucleotides: 8. In nucleotides, the CDR3 is TGCGCCAGCAGCTTGGATCCAGGGGGCGTTAGCTATGGCTACACCTTC. It yields the protein CASSLDPGGVSYGYTF.

The rearrangement uses TRBV10-3 and TRBJ2-7; the match to TRBD1 covers 12 bases. There are 16 residues in the CDR3. V was clipped by 3 bases and J by 3 bases; unmatched bases: 6. Germline V gives CDR1 ENHRY, CDR2 SYGVKD. In DNA form, the CDR3 reads TGTGCCATCAGTGATCCCGGGACAGGGGGCCTCTACGAGCAGTACTTC. Protein product: CAISDPGTGGLYEQYF.

V and J are TRBV6-1 and TRBJ2-3, with D hard to call. The germline V and J ends were trimmed by 7 bases and 2 bases, with 13 bases remaining between them. Germline CDR1 and CDR2: MNHNS and SASEGT. The CDR3 is 14 amino acids. The CDR3 is CASTKAGFTDTQYF. CDR3 nucleotide sequence: TGTGCCAGCACGAAAGCAGGTTTCACAGATACGCAGTATTTT.